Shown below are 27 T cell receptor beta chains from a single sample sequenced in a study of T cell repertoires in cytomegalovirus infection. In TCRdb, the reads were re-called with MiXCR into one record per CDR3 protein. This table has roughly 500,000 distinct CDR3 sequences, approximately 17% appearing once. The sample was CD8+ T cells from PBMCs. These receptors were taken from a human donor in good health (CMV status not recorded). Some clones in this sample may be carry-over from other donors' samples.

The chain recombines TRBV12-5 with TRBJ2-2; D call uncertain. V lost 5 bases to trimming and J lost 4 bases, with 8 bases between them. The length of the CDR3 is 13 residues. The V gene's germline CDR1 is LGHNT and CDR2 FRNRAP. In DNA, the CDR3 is TGTGCTAGTGGTCCCCTCTTCACCGGGGAGCTGTTTTTT. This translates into CASGPLFTGELFF.

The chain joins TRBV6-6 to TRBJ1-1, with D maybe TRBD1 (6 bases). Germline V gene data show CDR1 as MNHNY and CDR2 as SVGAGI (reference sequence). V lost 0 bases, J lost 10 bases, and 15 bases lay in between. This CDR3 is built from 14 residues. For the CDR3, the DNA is TGTGCCAGCAGTTACTCGCCAAGGGGGGACTCAGCTTTCTTT. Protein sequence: CASSYSPRGDSAFF.

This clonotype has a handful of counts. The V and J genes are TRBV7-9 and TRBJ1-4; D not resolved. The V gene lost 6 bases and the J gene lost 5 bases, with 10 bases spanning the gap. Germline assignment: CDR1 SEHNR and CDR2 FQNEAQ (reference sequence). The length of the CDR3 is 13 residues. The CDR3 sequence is CASRPGQNEKLFF. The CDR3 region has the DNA TGTGCCAGCAGGCCCGGGCAGAATGAAAAACTGTTTTTT.

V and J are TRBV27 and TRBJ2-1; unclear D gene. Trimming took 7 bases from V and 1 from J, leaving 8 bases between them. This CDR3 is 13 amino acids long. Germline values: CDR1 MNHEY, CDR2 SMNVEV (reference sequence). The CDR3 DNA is TGTGCCAGCAATTCAACATCCTACAATGAGCAGTTCTTC. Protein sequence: CASNSTSYNEQFF.

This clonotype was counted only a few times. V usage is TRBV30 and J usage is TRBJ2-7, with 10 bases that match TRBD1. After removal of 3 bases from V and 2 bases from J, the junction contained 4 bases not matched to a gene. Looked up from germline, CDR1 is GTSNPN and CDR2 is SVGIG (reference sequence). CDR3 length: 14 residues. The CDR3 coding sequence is TGTGCCTGGAGGTCGGACAGGGGGACCTACGAGCAGTACTTC. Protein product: CAWRSDRGTYEQYF. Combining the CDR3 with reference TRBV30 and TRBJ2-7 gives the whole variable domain SQTIHQWPATLVQPVGSPLSLECTVEGTSNPNLYWYRQAAGRGLQLLFYSVGIGQISSEVPQNLSASRPQDRQFILSSKKLLLSDSGFYLCAWRSDRGTYEQYFGPGTRLTVT.

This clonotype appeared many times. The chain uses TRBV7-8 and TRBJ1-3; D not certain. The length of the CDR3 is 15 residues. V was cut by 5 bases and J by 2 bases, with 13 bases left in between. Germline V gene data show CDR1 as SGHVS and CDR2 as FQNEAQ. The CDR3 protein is CASSPSRTAGNTIYF. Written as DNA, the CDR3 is TGTGCCAGCAGCCCCTCCCGGACGGCTGGAAACACCATATATTTT.

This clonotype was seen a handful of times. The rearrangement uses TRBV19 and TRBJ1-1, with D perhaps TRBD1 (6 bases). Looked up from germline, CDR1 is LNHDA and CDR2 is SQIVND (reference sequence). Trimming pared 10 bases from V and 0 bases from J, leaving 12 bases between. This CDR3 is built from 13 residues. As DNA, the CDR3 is TGTGCCACTTTAGACAGGCTGAACACTGAAGCTTTCTTT. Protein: CATLDRLNTEAFF.

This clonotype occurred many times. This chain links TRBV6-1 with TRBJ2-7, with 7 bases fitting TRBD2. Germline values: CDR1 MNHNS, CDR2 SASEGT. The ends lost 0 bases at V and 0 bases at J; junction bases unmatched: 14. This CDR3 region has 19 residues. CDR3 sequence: CASSEAHGRSYLSSYEQYF. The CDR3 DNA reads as TGTGCCAGCAGTGAAGCGCACGGGAGGTCCTACTTAAGCTCCTACGAGCAGTACTTC.

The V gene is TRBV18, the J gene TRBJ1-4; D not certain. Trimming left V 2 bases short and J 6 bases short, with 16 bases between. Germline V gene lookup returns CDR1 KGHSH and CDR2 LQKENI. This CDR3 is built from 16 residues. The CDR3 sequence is CASSPYPARFDEKLFF. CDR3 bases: TGTGCCAGCTCACCATATCCCGCCAGGTTCGATGAAAAACTGTTTTTT.

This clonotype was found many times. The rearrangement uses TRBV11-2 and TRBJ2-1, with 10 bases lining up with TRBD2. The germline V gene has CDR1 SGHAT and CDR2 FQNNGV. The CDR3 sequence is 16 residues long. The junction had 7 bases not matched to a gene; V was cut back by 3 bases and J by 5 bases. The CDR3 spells CASSFQFSGGNNEQFF. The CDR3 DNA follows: TGTGCCAGCAGCTTTCAATTTAGCGGGGGGAACAATGAGCAGTTCTTC.

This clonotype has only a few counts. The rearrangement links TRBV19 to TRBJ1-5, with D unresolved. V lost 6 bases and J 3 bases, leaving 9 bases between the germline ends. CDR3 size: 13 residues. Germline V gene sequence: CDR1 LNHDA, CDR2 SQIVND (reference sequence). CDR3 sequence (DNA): TGTGCCAGTAGGGACGGCTTCAATCAGCCCCAGCATTTT. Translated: CASRDGFNQPQHF.

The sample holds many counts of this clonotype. DNA of the CDR3: TGTGCCAGCAGCTCGGACAGGGTCCGGGATGAAAAACTGTTTTTT. Protein product: CASSSDRVRDEKLFF. The chain uses TRBV7-8 and TRBJ1-4, with 8 bases aligning to TRBD1. Germline V gene sequence: CDR1 SGHVS, CDR2 FQNEAQ. CDR3 length: 15 residues. The V segment lost 4 bases and the J segment 6 bases; nucleotides outside the gene matches: 7.

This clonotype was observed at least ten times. The CDR3 nucleotides are TGCAGTGCCCGCAGTACGGGCAACCCCTACGAGCAGTACTTC. This sequence encodes CSARSTGNPYEQYF. The chain has TRBV20-1 and TRBJ2-7, with D unresolved. V shed 6 bases and J shed 2 bases, with 17 bases lying between them. The CDR3 contains 14 residues. The germline gives CDR1 DFQATT, CDR2 SNEGSKA (reference sequence).

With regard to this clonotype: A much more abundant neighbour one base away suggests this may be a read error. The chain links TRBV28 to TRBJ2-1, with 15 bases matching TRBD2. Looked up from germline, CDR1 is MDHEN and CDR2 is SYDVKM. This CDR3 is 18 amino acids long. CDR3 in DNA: TGTACCAGCGTGGGACTAGCGGGAGGAGGTTTATCCTACAATGAGCAGTTCTTC. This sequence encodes CTSVGLAGGGLSYNEQFF.

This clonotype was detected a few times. For the CDR3, the DNA is TGTGCCAGCAGCGCAACACCGGGACAGGGGTTCACCGGGGAGCTGTTTTTT. Amino acids: CASSATPGQGFTGELFF. This chain uses TRBV5-4 with TRBJ2-2; 10 positions match TRBD1. Germline V gene data show CDR1 as SGHNT and CDR2 as YYREEE (reference sequence). V dropped 4 bases and J dropped 4; count of bases not matched to a gene: 10. The CDR3 is 17 residues long. The entire variable domain, with the rest obtained from reference TRBV5-4 and TRBJ2-2, is as follows: ETGVTQSPTHLIKTRGQQVTLRCSSQSGHNTVSWYQQALGQGPQFIFQYYREEENGRGNFPPRFSGLQFPNYSSELNVNALELDDSALYLCASSATPGQGFTGELFFGEGSRLTVL.

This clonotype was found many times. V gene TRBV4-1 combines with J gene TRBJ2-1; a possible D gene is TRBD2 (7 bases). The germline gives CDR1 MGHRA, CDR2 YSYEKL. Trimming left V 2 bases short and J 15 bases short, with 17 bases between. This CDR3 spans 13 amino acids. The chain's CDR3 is CASSQHPDSGAFF. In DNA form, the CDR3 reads TGCGCCAGCAGCCAACATCCGGACAGCGGGGCGTTCTTC.

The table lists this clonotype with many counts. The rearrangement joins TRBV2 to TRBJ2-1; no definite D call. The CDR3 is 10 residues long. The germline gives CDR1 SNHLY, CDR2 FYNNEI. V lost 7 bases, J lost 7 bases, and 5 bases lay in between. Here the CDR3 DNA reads TGTGCCAGCATAGGGAATGAGCAGTTCTTC. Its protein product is CASIGNEQFF.

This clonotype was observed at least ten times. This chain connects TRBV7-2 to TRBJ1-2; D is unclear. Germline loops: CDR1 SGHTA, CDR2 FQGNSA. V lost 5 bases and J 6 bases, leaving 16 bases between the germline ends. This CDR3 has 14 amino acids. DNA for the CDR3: TGTGCCAGCAGCCAAAGGATCGGAGTCCATGGCTACACCTTC. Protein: CASSQRIGVHGYTF. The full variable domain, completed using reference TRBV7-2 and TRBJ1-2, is GAGVSQSPSNKVTEKGKDVELRCDPISGHTALYWYRQSLGQGLEFLIYFQGNSAPDKSGLPSDRFSAERTGGSVSTLTIQRTQQEDSAVYLCASSQRIGVHGYTFGSGTRLTVV.

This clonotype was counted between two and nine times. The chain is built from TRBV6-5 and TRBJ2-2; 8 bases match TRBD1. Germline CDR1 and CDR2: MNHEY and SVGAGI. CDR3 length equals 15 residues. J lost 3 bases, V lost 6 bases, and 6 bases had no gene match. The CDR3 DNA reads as TGTGCCAGCAGCCCGACAGGGGCCTACACCGGGGAGCTGTTTTTT. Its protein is CASSPTGAYTGELFF.

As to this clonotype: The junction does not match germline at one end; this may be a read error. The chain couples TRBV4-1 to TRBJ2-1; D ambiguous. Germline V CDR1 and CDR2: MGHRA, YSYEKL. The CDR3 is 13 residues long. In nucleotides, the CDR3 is TGTGCCAGCAGCCAAGATTTCTGGGGTGAGCAGTTCTTC. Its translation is CASSQDFWGEQFF.

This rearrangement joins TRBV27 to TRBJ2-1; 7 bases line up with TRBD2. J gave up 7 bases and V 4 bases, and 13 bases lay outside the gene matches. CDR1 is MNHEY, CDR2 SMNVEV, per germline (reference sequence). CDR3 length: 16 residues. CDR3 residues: CASSWAGVGEFNEQFF. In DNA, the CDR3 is TGTGCCAGCAGTTGGGCGGGGGTAGGTGAATTTAATGAGCAGTTCTTC.

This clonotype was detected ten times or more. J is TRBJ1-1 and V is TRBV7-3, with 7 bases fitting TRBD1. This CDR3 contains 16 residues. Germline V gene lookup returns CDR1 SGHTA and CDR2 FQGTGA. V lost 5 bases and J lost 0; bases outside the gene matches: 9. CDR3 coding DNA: TGTGCCAGCAGCCCCGGAGGGGGCTACATGAACACTGAAGCTTTCTTT. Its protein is CASSPGGGYMNTEAFF.

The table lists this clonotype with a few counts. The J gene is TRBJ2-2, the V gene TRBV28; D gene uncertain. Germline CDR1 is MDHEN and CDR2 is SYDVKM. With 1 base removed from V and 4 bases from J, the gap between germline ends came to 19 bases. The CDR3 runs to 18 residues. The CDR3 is CASSLLNGPSNPTGELFF. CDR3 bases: TGTGCCAGCAGTTTATTGAATGGACCATCAAACCCCACCGGGGAGCTGTTTTTT. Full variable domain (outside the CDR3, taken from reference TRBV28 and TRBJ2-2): DVKVTQSSRYLVKRTGEKVFLECVQDMDHENMFWYRQDPGLGLRLIYFSYDVKMKEKGDIPEGYSVSREKKERFSLILESASTNQTSMYLCASSLLNGPSNPTGELFFGEGSRLTVL.

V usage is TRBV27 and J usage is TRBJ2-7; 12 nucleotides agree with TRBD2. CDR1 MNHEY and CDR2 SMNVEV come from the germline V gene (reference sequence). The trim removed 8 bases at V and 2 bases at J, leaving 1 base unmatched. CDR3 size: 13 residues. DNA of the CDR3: TGTGCCAGCTGGACTAGCGGGGCCTACGAGCAGTACTTC. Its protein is CASWTSGAYEQYF.

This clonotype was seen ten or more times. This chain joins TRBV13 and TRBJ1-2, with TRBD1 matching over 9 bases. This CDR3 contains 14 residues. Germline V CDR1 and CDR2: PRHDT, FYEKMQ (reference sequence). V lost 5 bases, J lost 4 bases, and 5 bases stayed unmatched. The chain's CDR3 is CASSRMTGGYGYTF. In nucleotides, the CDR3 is TGTGCCAGCAGCCGGATGACAGGGGGCTATGGCTACACCTTC.

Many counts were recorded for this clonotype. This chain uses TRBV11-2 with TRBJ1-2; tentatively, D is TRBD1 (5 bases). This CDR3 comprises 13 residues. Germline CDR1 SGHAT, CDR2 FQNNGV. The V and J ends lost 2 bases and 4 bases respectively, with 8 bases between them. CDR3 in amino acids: CASSLLGAYGYTF. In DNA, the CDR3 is TGTGCCAGCAGCTTATTAGGGGCCTATGGCTACACCTTC.

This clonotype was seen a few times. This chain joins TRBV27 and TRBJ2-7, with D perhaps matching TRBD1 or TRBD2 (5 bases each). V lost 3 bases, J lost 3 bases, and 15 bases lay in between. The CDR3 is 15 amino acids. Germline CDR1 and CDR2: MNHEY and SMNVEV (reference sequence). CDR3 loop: CASSFMTGTNYEQYF. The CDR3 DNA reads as TGTGCCAGCAGTTTCATGACCGGGACCAACTACGAGCAGTACTTC.